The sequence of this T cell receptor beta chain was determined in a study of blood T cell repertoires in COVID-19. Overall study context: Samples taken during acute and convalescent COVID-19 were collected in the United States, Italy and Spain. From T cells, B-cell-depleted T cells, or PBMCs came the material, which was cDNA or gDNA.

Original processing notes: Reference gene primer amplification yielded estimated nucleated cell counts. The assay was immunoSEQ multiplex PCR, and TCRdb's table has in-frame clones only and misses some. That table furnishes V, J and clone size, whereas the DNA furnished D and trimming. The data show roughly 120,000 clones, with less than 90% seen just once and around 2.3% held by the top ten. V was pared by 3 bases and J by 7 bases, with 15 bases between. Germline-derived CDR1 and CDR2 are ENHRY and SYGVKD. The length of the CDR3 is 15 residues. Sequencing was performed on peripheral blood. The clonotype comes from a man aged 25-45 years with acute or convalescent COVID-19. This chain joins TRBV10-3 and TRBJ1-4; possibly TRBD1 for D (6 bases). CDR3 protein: CAISDGGGASEKLFF. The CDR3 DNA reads TGTGCCATCAGTGATGGGGGGGGCGCGAGTGAAAAACTGTTTTTT.